This note documents a single T cell receptor (beta chain) sequence. The antigen is undetermined. The data were taken from a study of T-cell memory formation after mild COVID-19. Findings of the study overall: Shrinking CD4+ clones were chiefly CM and EM; CD8+ ones were chiefly EMRA.

TCRdb called the 5' RACE reads again in MiXCR, with one record for every CDR3 protein. The sample comprises hundreds of thousands of distinct CDR3 sequences, 17% of which are singletons, and approximately 8.1% rests with the top ten. Trimming left V 4 bases short and J 2 bases short, with 9 bases between. CDR1 SNHLY and CDR2 FYNNEI come from the germline V gene. The CDR3 is made up of 15 amino acids. The J gene is TRBJ2-6, the V gene TRBV2; D gene unclear. Material: PBMCs or a T cell subset sorted from them (not recorded which). The sequence was obtained from an adult woman who had mild COVID-19 (a few samples of this study predate the infection). Cell type and time point are not known. CDR3 sequence (DNA): TGTGCCAGCAGTGTACATCCGACTGGGGCCAACGTCCTGACTTTC. Residues: CASSVHPTGANVLTF.